The 6 T cell receptor beta chains given below trace back to one sample, sequenced in a study of post-analysis software for immune sequencing data. Regarding the study as a whole: Patients carried a few TRBV segments more frequently than controls did, and TRBV5-6, TRBV5-1 and TRBV20-1 were among them.

Antigens of these TCRs are unknown. Sequencing libraries made from TCR beta cDNA carried unique molecular identifiers. TCRdb reprocessed the PCR reads with MiXCR, giving one entry per CDR3 protein. Of hundreds of thousands of distinct CDR3 sequences listed, approximately 59% are singletons. The source material was blood. The receptor set was obtained from a girl aged 2 to 9 with multiple sclerosis.

The V and J genes are TRBV10-3 and TRBJ2-5; 7 positions match TRBD1. The trim removed 2 bases at V and 2 bases at J, leaving 2 bases unmatched. CDR3 length equals 14 residues. Germline V gene lookup returns CDR1 ENHRY and CDR2 SYGVKD. This CDR3 reads CAISEEGQQETQYF. In DNA form, the CDR3 reads TGTGCCATCAGTGAGGAGGGACAGCAAGAGACCCAGTACTTC.

The chain joins TRBV25-1 to TRBJ2-4; 8 bases fit TRBD1. Germline V lookup: CDR1 MGHDK, CDR2 SYGVNS. The junction had 10 bases not matched to a gene; V was cut back by 8 bases and J by 13 bases. CDR3 length equals 12 residues. This CDR3 is CASRRGRREQYF. DNA of the CDR3: TGTGCCAGCCGCAGGGGGCGTCGAGAGCAGTACTTC.

The chain recombines TRBV14 with TRBJ2-5, with D possibly being TRBD2 (6 bases). The CDR3 covers 16 residues. V was trimmed by 1 base and J by 2 bases, leaving 14 bases between them. The germline gives CDR1 SGHDN, CDR2 FVKESK. In nucleotides, the CDR3 is TGTGCCAGCAGCCAAGGACGGAGGGGAAGGCAAGAGACCCAGTACTTC. It specifies CASSQGRRGRQETQYF.

This clonotype occurred a few times. This sequence joins TRBV7-9 and TRBJ2-3; TRBD2 aligns across 13 bases. The CDR3 consists of 19 residues. Losses at the gene ends were 5 bases for V and 1 base for J; bases not matched to a gene: 12. CDR1 SEHNR and CDR2 FQNEAQ come from the germline V gene (reference sequence). CDR3 coding DNA: TGTGCCAGCAGCCCACGACTAGCGGGGGGCGTGTACGGCACAGATACGCAGTATTTT. It encodes CASSPRLAGGVYGTDTQYF.

The genes are TRBV29-1 and TRBJ1-2; unclear D gene. The CDR3 is made up of 11 amino acids. The V end lost 3 bases, the J end lost 7 bases, and 9 bases lay between the germline ends. Germline CDR1 is SQVTM and CDR2 is ANQGSEA. The CDR3 loop reads CSVDSEVGYTF. The CDR3 nucleotides are TGCAGCGTTGACAGTGAAGTTGGCTACACCTTC.

In regard to this clonotype: Relative to the germline gene, one junction end is altered; a read error may explain this. The rearrangement uses TRBV5-6 and TRBJ1-1, with 8 bases matching TRBD1. This CDR3 is built from 13 residues. The V gene's germline CDR1 is SGHDT and CDR2 YYEEEE. CDR3 residues: CAGSLGQANEAFF. CDR3 nucleotides: TGTGCCGGCAGCCTGGGACAGGCGAATGAAGCTTTCTTT.